What follows describes a single TCR beta chain. At one boundary the junction diverges from the germline segment, which might be a read error. The CDR3 consists of 15 residues. CDR1 is LNHDA and CDR2 is SQIVND in the germline V gene (reference sequence). The template was RNA from unsorted bulk tissue. A modified ARM-PCR protocol with three rounds of nested PCR amplified TCRbeta. TCRdb ran MiXCR on the multiplex PCR reads and lists one entry per CDR3 protein. The sample lists 60,000 to 85,000 distinct CDR3 sequences, roughly 80% occurring once. This sample is drawn from a study of tumor and adjacent non-tumor tissue in lung cancer.

The V gene is TRBV19, the J gene TRBJ2-1, with 12 positions matching TRBD2. Sequencing was carried out using lung tumor tissue. This clonotype was obtained from a woman between 45 and 60 years old with non-small cell lung cancer. CDR3 protein: CASTAGLAGYNEQFF. CDR3 nucleotides: TGTGCCAGTACCGCAGGACTAGCGGGGTACAATGAGCAATTCTTC. Looking up the rest from reference TRBV19 and TRBJ2-1 gives the full variable domain: DGGITQSPKYLFRKEGQNVTLSCEQNLNHDAMYWYRQDPGQGLRLIYYSQIVNDFQKGDIAEGYSVSREKKESFPLTVTSAQKNPTAFYLCASTAGLAGYNEQFFGPGTRLTVL.